This section outlines one T cell receptor beta chain sequence together with its context. Authors' data handling: The distant-metastasis classifier for papillary thyroid cancer was built from CDR3 differences across clinicopathological groups. TCRdb re-processed the PCR reads through MiXCR. TCRdb assigned the V and J calls; the authors' analysis was not used. In the table there are about 16,000 clones, around 33% of which are singletons. These data originate in a study of metastatic and nonmetastatic thyroid tumors. Study-wide background: The study looked at repertoires side by side in blood and in tumor or nodule tissue from malignant and benign thyroid patients.

Thyroid surgery was preceded by no treatment in any patient. Sequencing was carried out using tumor tissue. The clonotype comes from a male donor with papillary thyroid cancer or a benign thyroid nodule (not recorded which). Some clones in this sample may be carry-over from other donors' samples.

DNA of the CDR3: TGCGCCAGCAGCTTGGTCCCATTGGTCCTAGCGGGAGAGGGGGCCGGGGAGCTGTTTTTT. It codes for CASSLVPLVLAGEGAGELFF. V usage is TRBV5-1 and J usage is TRBJ2-2, with TRBD2 identical over 10 bases. V gave up 0 bases and J gave up 6 bases; unmatched junction bases: 17. The CDR3 is made up of 20 amino acids. In germline, CDR1 is SGHRS, CDR2 YFSETQ.